These 32 T cell receptor beta chains originate from one sample sequenced in a study of cytotoxic CD8 clonotypes in ibrutinib-treated CLL. The assay was immunoSEQ multiplex PCR, and TCRdb's table has in-frame clones only and misses some. The sample shows tens of thousands of clones, roughly two thirds of them seen only once. Source: PBMCs, taken after 12 months of ibrutinib treatment. The receptor set was obtained from a human donor with chronic lymphocytic leukemia.

The table lists this clone with a few counts. The V call is TRBV7-3, the J call TRBJ1-1, with TRBD1 matching 7 bases. The CDR3 length is 13 residues. In germline, CDR1 is SGHTA, CDR2 FQGTGA. V was pared by 5 bases and J by 8 bases, with 8 bases of the junction left unmatched. The DNA of the CDR3 is TGTGCCAGCAGCATAGGACAGGATCGAGAAGCTTTCTTT. Amino acid sequence: CASSIGQDREAFF.

The chain joins TRBV9 to TRBJ2-3, with D possibly being TRBD2 (5 bases). Germline CDR1 reads SGDLS; CDR2 reads YYNGEE. CDR3 length: 16 residues. V lost 1 base and J lost 0, with 12 bases in between. The CDR3 here is CASSVIPAASTDTQYF. The CDR3 DNA follows: TGTGCCAGCAGCGTAATTCCAGCGGCTAGCACAGATACGCAGTATTTT. Supplemented by reference TRBV9 and TRBJ2-3, the full variable domain reads DSGVTQTPKHLITATGQRVTLRCSPRSGDLSVYWYQQSLDQGLQFLIQYYNGEERAKGNILERFSAQQFPDLHSELNLSSLELGDSALYFCASSVIPAASTDTQYFGPGTRLTVL.

The CDR3, as DNA: TGTGCCAGCAGCTTATCTAGCGGGAGGAATGAGCAGTTCTTC. Its translation is CASSLSSGRNEQFF. This chain connects TRBV7-2 to TRBJ2-1; 11 bases agree with TRBD2. This CDR3 spans 14 amino acids. V lost 2 bases and J lost 7; bases outside the gene matches: 1. Germline CDR1 SGHTA, CDR2 FQGNSA. Combining the CDR3 with reference TRBV7-2 and TRBJ2-1 gives the whole variable domain GAGVSQSPSNKVTEKGKDVELRCDPISGHTALYWYRQSLGQGLEFLIYFQGNSAPDKSGLPSDRFSAERTGGSVSTLTIQRTQQEDSAVYLCASSLSSGRNEQFFGPGTRLTVL.

The V and J genes are TRBV20-1 and TRBJ2-7; unclear D gene. V lost 5 bases, J lost 5 bases, and 10 bases lay in between. The CDR3 spans 11 residues. Germline lookup yields CDR1 DFQATT and CDR2 SNEGSKA (reference sequence). The CDR3 is CSAGLLDEQYF. The CDR3 DNA reads TGCAGTGCTGGCCTTCTAGACGAGCAGTACTTC.

The genes are TRBV27 and TRBJ2-3, with a tentative D call TRBD1 (5 bases). The CDR3 totals 14 residues. The V and J ends lost 3 bases and 2 bases respectively, with 9 bases between them. Germline V gene data show CDR1 as MNHEY and CDR2 as SMNVEV (reference sequence). Here the CDR3 reads CASSFKTVTDTQYF. Here the CDR3 DNA reads TGTGCCAGCAGTTTTAAGACAGTCACAGATACGCAGTATTTT.

This clone was found a few times. The rearrangement joins TRBV2 to TRBJ2-1, with no clear D. Germline CDR1 reads SNHLY; CDR2 reads FYNNEI. V was shortened by 1 base and J by 2 bases, with 6 bases between the two germline ends. The CDR3 spans 14 residues. CDR3 region: CASSEGQAYNEQFF. In DNA, the CDR3 is TGTGCCAGCAGTGAAGGGCAAGCCTACAATGAGCAGTTCTTC.

This chain's CDR3 is CASSVLRWEQYF. The CDR3 region has the DNA TGTGCCAGCAGCGTGTTGCGGTGGGAGCAGTACTTC. The chain is built from TRBV5-8 and TRBJ2-7; D is ambiguous. There are 12 residues in the CDR3. In germline, CDR1 is SGHTS, CDR2 YDEGEE. V shed 4 bases and J shed 7 bases, with 12 bases lying between them.

The V call is TRBV29-1, the J call TRBJ2-5; possibly TRBD1 for D (5 bases). The CDR3 runs to 14 residues. Germline V gives CDR1 SQVTM, CDR2 ANQGSEA. Deletions cut 4 bases from V and 3 bases from J, with 15 bases between. Here the CDR3 DNA reads TGCAGCGTTGCAGGGTACAATTTTGAAGAGACCCAGTACTTC. Translation: CSVAGYNFEETQYF.

The chain uses TRBV28 and TRBJ1-1; 7 bases are shared with TRBD1. In germline, CDR1 is MDHEN, CDR2 SYDVKM. The V and J ends lost 3 bases and 0 bases, in that order; junction bases with no gene match: 4. The CDR3 has 15 amino acids. CDR3 protein: CASSLTGYMNTEAFF. DNA for the CDR3: TGTGCCAGCAGTTTGACAGGGTATATGAACACTGAAGCTTTCTTT.

CDR3 in amino acids: CASTPRGGAPEAFF. The CDR3 DNA is TGCGCCAGCACCCCCCGGGGGGGGGCTCCTGAAGCTTTCTTT. The chain combines TRBV5-1 with TRBJ1-1, with D maybe TRBD1 (6 bases). V lost 6 bases to trimming and J lost 6 bases, with 18 bases between them. Germline loops: CDR1 SGHRS, CDR2 YFSETQ. CDR3 length: 14 residues.

This chain links TRBV5-1 with TRBJ2-5; 10 positions match TRBD1. The V gene's germline CDR1 is SGHRS and CDR2 YFSETQ. CDR3 size: 15 residues. Germline trimming cut 2 bases from V and 5 bases from J; bases unmatched to any gene: 6. Here the CDR3 DNA reads TGCGCCAGCAGCTTCGGGACAGGGGATTTGGAGACCCAGTACTTC. This codes for CASSFGTGDLETQYF.

The chain couples TRBV28 to TRBJ2-7; 9 bases align to TRBD1. The V and J ends lost 0 bases and 5 bases, in that order; junction bases with no gene match: 8. Looked up from germline, CDR1 is MDHEN and CDR2 is SYDVKM. The CDR3 has 16 amino acids. The CDR3 region has the DNA TGTGCCAGCAGTTTATGGTTGGGACAGGGAGTCGACGAGCAGTACTTC. Its protein is CASSLWLGQGVDEQYF.

V gene TRBV19 combines with J gene TRBJ2-5, with a weak D call TRBD1 (6 bases). CDR1 and CDR2 from the germline V gene are LNHDA and SQIVND (reference sequence). V dropped 7 bases and J dropped 4 bases, with 19 bases sitting between them. This CDR3 is built from 15 residues. This CDR3 reads CASTKIHTGLETQYF. The CDR3 region has the DNA TGTGCCAGTACCAAAATTCACACAGGGTTAGAGACCCAGTACTTC.

The V gene is TRBV5-1, the J gene TRBJ2-6; TRBD1 might be the D (6 bases). The CDR3 runs to 16 residues. Trimming removed 2 bases from V and 0 bases from J, with 9 bases in between. CDR1 is SGHRS and CDR2 is YFSETQ in the germline V gene. CDR3: CASSLQGSSGANVLTF. The CDR3 DNA is TGCGCCAGCAGCTTACAGGGCTCCTCTGGGGCCAACGTCCTGACTTTC. Using reference TRBV5-1 and TRBJ2-6 for the parts outside the CDR3, the full variable domain is KAGVTQTPRYLIKTRGQQVTLSCSPISGHRSVSWYQQTPGQGLQFLFEYFSETQRNKGNFPGRFSGRQFSNSRSEMNVSTLELGDSALYLCASSLQGSSGANVLTFGAGSRLTVL.

The chain uses TRBV14 and TRBJ2-3, with D perhaps TRBD2 (5 bases). Germline CDR1 and CDR2: SGHDN and FVKESK. The V gene lost 8 bases and the J gene lost 7 bases, with 10 bases spanning the gap. The CDR3 totals 11 residues. The DNA for the CDR3 is TGTGCCAGCGATCGAGGGCATACGCAGTATTTT. This codes for CASDRGHTQYF.

A single count supports this clone. The V call is TRBV6-1, the J call TRBJ2-5, with D perhaps matching TRBD1 (6 bases). In germline, CDR1 is MNHNS, CDR2 SASEGT. V lost 4 bases and J lost 1, with 13 bases in between. This CDR3 contains 15 residues. CDR3: CASSVTQGPQETQYF. CDR3 nucleotides: TGTGCCAGCAGTGTGACACAGGGACCCCAAGAGACCCAGTACTTC.

V gene TRBV23-1 combines with J gene TRBJ2-3, with D possibly being TRBD2 (5 bases). TRBV23-1 is an ORF, and what it does is uncertain. The CDR3 sequence is 14 residues long. The V end lost 0 bases, the J end lost 8 bases, and 12 bases lay between the germline ends. The CDR3 coding sequence is TGCGCCAGCAGTCAATCGATGGAGGCAGGTACGCAGTATTTT. As protein: CASSQSMEAGTQYF.

A single count supports this clone. The chain has TRBV7-2 and TRBJ2-1; D ambiguous. Per germline, CDR1 SGHTA and CDR2 FQGNSA. Trimming removed 1 base from V and 0 bases from J, with 7 bases in between. The CDR3 contains 15 residues. The chain's CDR3 is CASSLVEGSYNEQFF. The CDR3 DNA reads TGTGCCAGCAGCTTAGTGGAAGGCTCCTACAATGAGCAGTTCTTC.

The chain is built from TRBV19 and TRBJ2-1; 7 bases map to TRBD1. The J segment lost 6 bases and the V segment lost 7 bases, leaving 12 bases of the junction unmatched. The germline CDR1 and CDR2 sequences are LNHDA and SQIVND (reference sequence). The CDR3 is 15 residues long. This CDR3 reads CASTNRGLYSNEQFF. CDR3 nucleotide sequence: TGTGCCAGTACTAATAGGGGGCTTTATTCCAATGAGCAGTTCTTC.

The J gene is TRBJ2-5, the V gene TRBV2; unclear D gene. Trimming pared 6 bases from V and 4 bases from J, leaving 3 bases between. This CDR3 comprises 10 residues. Germline CDR1 reads SNHLY; CDR2 reads FYNNEI. CDR3 sequence (DNA): TGTGCCAGCAGGGGAGAGACCCAGTACTTC. Translation gives CASRGETQYF.

This clone was seen more than once but under ten times. V usage is TRBV15 and J usage is TRBJ2-7; D gene unclear. The V end lost 0 bases, the J end lost 3 bases, and 3 bases lay between the germline ends. The germline gives CDR1 LNHNV, CDR2 YYDKDF (reference sequence). The CDR3 loop spans 12 amino acids. In DNA, the CDR3 is TGTGCCACCAGCAGAGATAACTACGAGCAGTACTTC. This gives the protein CATSRDNYEQYF.

The J gene is TRBJ2-7, the V gene TRBV11-3; 11 bases map to TRBD2. V was clipped by 3 bases and J by 4 bases; unmatched bases: 8. Germline V CDR1 and CDR2: SGHNT, YENEEA. This CDR3 has 16 amino acids. CDR3 loop: CASSLGSLAGGYEQYF. In nucleotides, the CDR3 is TGTGCCAGCAGCTTGGGCTCTCTAGCGGGAGGTTACGAGCAGTACTTC.

This sequence joins TRBV2 and TRBJ2-2; no firm D call. This CDR3 has 17 amino acids. Germline values: CDR1 SNHLY, CDR2 FYNNEI. The V gene lost 4 bases and the J gene lost 4 bases, with 19 bases spanning the gap. The CDR3 coding sequence is TGTGCCAGCAGTGGCGACTCTAACCCAGCTTCCACCGGGGAGCTGTTTTTT. Translated, it gives CASSGDSNPASTGELFF.

This chain uses TRBV2 with TRBJ2-3, with D tentatively TRBD2 (6 bases). Deletions cut 7 bases from V and 0 bases from J, with 14 bases between. The CDR3 loop spans 15 amino acids. Germline V CDR1 and CDR2: SNHLY, FYNNEI. DNA of the CDR3: TGTGCCAGCAAGGCTCGGCGGGGCAGCACAGATACGCAGTATTTT. It is translated as CASKARRGSTDTQYF.

The V and J genes are TRBV10-3 and TRBJ2-7, with 10 bases fitting TRBD1. There are 14 residues in the CDR3. With V trimmed by 6 bases and J by 2 bases, 4 bases remained unmatched. CDR1 ENHRY and CDR2 SYGVKD come from the germline V gene. The CDR3 nucleotides read TGTGCCATCAGGCCGGGGACAGGGGCCTACGAGCAGTACTTC. Its translation is CAIRPGTGAYEQYF.

V is TRBV2 and J is TRBJ2-2; perhaps TRBD2 as D (5 bases). Germline V CDR1 and CDR2: SNHLY, FYNNEI. The CDR3 consists of 14 residues. V was cut by 7 bases and J by 2 bases, with 11 bases left in between. Written as DNA, the CDR3 is TGTGCCAGCACCCCCGAGGGAAACACCGGGGAGCTGTTTTTT. Protein product: CASTPEGNTGELFF.

This clone occurred once. CDR3 protein: CASSGGTSESDTQYF. Written as DNA, the CDR3 is TGTGCCAGCAGCGGCGGGACTAGCGAATCAGATACGCAGTATTTT. The rearrangement uses TRBV9 and TRBJ2-3; TRBD2 matches at 10 bases. The CDR3 contains 15 residues. Per germline, CDR1 SGDLS and CDR2 YYNGEE. The V segment lost 3 bases and the J segment 4 bases; nucleotides outside the gene matches: 5.

In its sample, this clone was seen once. The chain uses TRBV27 and TRBJ2-2; TRBD2 matches 7 bases. V shed 7 bases, J shed 3 bases, and the junction held 8 bases outside the gene matches. Germline CDR1 MNHEY, CDR2 SMNVEV (reference sequence). The CDR3 has 15 residues. The DNA for the CDR3 is TGTGCCAGCAAGTTGCTAGCGGAATACACCGGGGAGCTGTTTTTT. Translating it yields CASKLLAEYTGELFF.

V and J are TRBV4-2 and TRBJ1-4; a possible D gene is TRBD1 (5 bases). The CDR3 has 13 residues. Trimming cost V 3 bases and J 4 bases, with 6 bases left between them. CDR1 and CDR2 (germline): LGHNA, YNFKEQ. The CDR3 DNA is TGTGCCAGCAGCCAGGGGGTTAATGAAAAACTGTTTTTT. It translates to CASSQGVNEKLFF.

The CDR3 loop is CASSPGGTDTQYF. For the CDR3, the DNA is TGCGCCAGCAGCCCCGGGGGGACAGATACGCAGTATTTT. This chain joins TRBV5-1 and TRBJ2-3; 7 bases fit TRBD2. Germline loops: CDR1 SGHRS, CDR2 YFSETQ. This CDR3 region has 13 residues. Unmatched junction bases numbered 2, after V lost 4 bases and J lost 3 bases.

This chain links TRBV6-5 with TRBJ1-1; a weak D match, TRBD1 (5 bases). This CDR3 comprises 13 residues. V was cut by 7 bases and J by 3 bases, with 12 bases left in between. Germline CDR1 is MNHEY and CDR2 is SVGAGI. The CDR3, as DNA: TGTGCCAGCACCCGAAGGGGCGACACTGAAGCTTTCTTT. Amino acid sequence: CASTRRGDTEAFF.

The chain recombines TRBV10-3 with TRBJ2-5; weak D call: TRBD1 (6 bases). CDR1 and CDR2 from the germline V gene are ENHRY and SYGVKD. V dropped 3 bases and J dropped 5 bases, with 13 bases sitting between them. The CDR3 covers 14 residues. CDR3 protein: CAISDLVQGETQYF. For the CDR3, the DNA is TGTGCCATCAGTGATCTGGTCCAGGGGGAGACCCAGTACTTC.